This T cell receptor (beta chain) was obtained from a study of tumor and adjacent non-tumor tissue in lung cancer. The overall study: Aged about 31 to 80 years, patients included roughly ten men and about 5 women with stage I to III disease. Each sample yielded 3.5 million to 5 million productive TCRbeta reads on average. Broader study findings: Tumor tissue had significantly higher TCR diversity than normal lung. Normal lung showed higher cumulative top 100 clone frequency than tumor.

For this clonotype: The antigen remains undetermined.

No cell sorting was done before RNA was extracted from the tissue. TCRbeta libraries were built with three rounds of nested PCR, modified from ARM-PCR. TCRdb ran MiXCR on the multiplex PCR reads and lists one entry per CDR3 protein. Among roughly 70,000 distinct CDR3 sequences listed, 73% were seen once. Sequencing was done on a sample of lung tumor tissue. The TCR was taken from a man in his 60s with non-small cell lung cancer.

The DNA of the CDR3 is TGCAGCGTCCTACAGAGAACCTGTGGGGGCTACACCTTC. Encoded protein: CSVLQRTCGGYTF. V gene TRBV29-1 combines with J gene TRBJ1-2; the D is unclear. CDR1 and CDR2 (germline): SQVTM, ANQGSEA. This CDR3 has 13 residues. V shed 6 bases and J shed 8 bases, with 19 bases lying between them.